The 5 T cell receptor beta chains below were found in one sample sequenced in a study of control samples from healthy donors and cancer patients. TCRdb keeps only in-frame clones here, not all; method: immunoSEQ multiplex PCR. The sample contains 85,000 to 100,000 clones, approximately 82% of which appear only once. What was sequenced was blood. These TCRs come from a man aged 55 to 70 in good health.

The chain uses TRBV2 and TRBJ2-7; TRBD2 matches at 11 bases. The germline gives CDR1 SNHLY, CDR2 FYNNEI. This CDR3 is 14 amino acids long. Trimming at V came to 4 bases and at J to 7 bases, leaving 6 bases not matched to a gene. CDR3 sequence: CASSGSSGGLEQYF. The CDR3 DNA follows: TGTGCCAGCAGTGGGTCTAGCGGGGGGTTGGAGCAGTACTTC.

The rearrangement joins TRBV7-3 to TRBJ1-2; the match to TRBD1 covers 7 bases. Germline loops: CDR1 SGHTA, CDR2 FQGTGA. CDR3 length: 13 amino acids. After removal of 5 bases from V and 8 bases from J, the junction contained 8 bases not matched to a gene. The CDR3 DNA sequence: TGTGCCAGCAGCCAGACAGGGTTGATCGGCTACACCTTC. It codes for CASSQTGLIGYTF.

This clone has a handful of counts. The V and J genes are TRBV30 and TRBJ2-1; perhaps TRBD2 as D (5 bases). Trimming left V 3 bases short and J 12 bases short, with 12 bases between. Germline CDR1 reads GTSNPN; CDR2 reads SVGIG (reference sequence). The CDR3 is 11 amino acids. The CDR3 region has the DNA TGTGCCTGGAGGTTAGAGGGTGGGCAGTTCTTC. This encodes CAWRLEGGQFF.

The CDR3 region is CSVVGGSLVGELFF. CDR3 DNA: TGCAGCGTTGTAGGTGGGAGCCTAGTCGGGGAGCTGTTTTTT. The chain has TRBV29-1 and TRBJ2-2; TRBD2 is a possible D gene (5 bases). Germline V gene data show CDR1 as SQVTM and CDR2 as ANQGSEA. The germline V and J ends were trimmed by 4 bases and 7 bases, with 16 bases remaining between them. This CDR3 has 14 residues.

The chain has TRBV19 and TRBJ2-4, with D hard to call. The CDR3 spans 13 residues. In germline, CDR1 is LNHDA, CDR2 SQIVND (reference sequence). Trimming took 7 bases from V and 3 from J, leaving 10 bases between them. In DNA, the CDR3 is TGTGCCAGTAACCTGGTAGGCAAAAACATTCAGTACTTC. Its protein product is CASNLVGKNIQYF.